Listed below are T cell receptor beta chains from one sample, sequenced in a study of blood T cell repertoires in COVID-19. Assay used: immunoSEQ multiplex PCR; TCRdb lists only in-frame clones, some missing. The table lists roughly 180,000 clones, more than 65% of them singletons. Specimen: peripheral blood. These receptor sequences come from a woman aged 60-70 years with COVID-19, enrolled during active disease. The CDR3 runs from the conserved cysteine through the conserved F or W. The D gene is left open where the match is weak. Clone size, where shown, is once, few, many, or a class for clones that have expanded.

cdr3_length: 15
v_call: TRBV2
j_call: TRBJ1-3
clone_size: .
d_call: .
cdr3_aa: CASSFEQGIVNTIYF
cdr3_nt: TGTGCCAGCAGTTTTGAACAGGGTATAGTTAACACCATATATTTT

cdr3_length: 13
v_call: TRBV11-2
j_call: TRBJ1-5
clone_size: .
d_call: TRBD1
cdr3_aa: CASSHPPGQHQHF
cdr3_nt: TGTGCCAGCAGCCATCCGCCGGGACAGCACCAGCATTTT

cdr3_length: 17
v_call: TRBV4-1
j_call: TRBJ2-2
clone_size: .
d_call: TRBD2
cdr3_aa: CASSQERTSGNTGELFF
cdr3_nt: TGCGCCAGCAGCCAAGAAAGGACTAGCGGAAACACCGGGGAGCTGTTTTTT

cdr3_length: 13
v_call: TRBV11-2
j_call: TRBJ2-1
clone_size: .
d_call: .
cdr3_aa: CASSDGPHNEQFF
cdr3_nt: TGTGCCAGCAGCGATGGGCCCCACAATGAGCAGTTCTTC

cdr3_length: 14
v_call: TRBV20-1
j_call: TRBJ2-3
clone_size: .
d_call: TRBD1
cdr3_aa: CSASDGQVTDTQYF
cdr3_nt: TGCAGTGCTAGTGACGGACAGGTCACAGATACGCAGTATTTT

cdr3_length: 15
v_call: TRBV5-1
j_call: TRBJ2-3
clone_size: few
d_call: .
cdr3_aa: CASSLRGLSTDTQYF
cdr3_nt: TGCGCCAGCAGCTTGAGGGGCCTTAGCACAGATACGCAGTATTTT

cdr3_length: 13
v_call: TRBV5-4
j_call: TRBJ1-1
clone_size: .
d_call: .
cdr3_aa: CASSGSLNTEAFF
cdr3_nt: TGTGCCAGCAGCGGCTCCTTGAACACTGAAGCTTTCTTT

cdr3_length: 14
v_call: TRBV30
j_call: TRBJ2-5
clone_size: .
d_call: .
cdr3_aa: CAWSRGSEWETQYF
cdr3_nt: TGTGCCTGGAGCCGGGGTAGCGAGTGGGAGACCCAGTACTTC

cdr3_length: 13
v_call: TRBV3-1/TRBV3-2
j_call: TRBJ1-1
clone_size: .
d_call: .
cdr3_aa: CASSLPGITEAFF
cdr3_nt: TGTGCCAGCAGCCTTCCCGGGATCACTGAAGCTTTCTTT

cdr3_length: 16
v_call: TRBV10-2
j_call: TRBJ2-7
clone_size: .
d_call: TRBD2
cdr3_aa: CASSDLRLAGLYEQYF
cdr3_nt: TGCGCCAGCAGTGACCTAAGACTAGCGGGACTCTACGAGCAGTACTTC

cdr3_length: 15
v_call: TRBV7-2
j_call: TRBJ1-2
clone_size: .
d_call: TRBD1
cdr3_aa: CASTLEAGGEFGYTF
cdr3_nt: TGTGCCAGCACCCTCGAGGCAGGGGGAGAGTTTGGCTACACCTTC

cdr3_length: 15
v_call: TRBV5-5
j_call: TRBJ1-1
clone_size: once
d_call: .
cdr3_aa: CASSLRQDGVTEAFF
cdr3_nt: TGTGCCAGCAGCTTAAGGCAGGACGGGGTCACTGAAGCTTTCTTT

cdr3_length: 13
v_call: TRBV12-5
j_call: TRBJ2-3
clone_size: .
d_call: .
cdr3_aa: CASGLGITDTQYF
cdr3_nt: TGTGCTAGTGGTTTGGGTATCACAGATACGCAGTATTTT

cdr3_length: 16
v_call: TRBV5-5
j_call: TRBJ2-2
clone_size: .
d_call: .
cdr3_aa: CASSPQTGIPTGELFF
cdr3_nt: TGTGCCAGCAGCCCCCAGACAGGAATCCCCACCGGGGAGCTGTTTTTT

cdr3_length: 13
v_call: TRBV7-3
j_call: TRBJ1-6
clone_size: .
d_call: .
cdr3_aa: CASSLEPNSPLHF
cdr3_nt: TGTGCCAGCAGCTTAGAGCCAAATTCACCCCTCCACTTT

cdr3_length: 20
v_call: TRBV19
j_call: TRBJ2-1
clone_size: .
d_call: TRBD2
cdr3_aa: CASSIVRTGTSGSSYNEQFF
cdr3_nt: TGTGCCAGTAGTATAGTTCGTACCGGGACTAGCGGGAGCTCCTACAATGAGCAGTTCTTC

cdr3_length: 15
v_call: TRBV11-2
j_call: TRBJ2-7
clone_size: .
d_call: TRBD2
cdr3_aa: CASSSLSGVDYEQYF
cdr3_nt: TGTGCCAGCAGCTCCCTTAGCGGGGTTGACTACGAGCAGTACTTC

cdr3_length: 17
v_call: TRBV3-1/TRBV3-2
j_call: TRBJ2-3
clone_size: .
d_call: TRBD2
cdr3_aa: CASSQVWSSGNTDTQYF
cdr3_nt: TGTGCCAGCAGCCAAGTTTGGAGTAGCGGGAACACAGATACGCAGTATTTT

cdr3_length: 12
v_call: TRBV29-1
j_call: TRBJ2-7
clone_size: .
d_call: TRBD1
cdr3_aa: CSVGTGNYEQYF
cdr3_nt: TGCAGCGTCGGGACAGGCAACTACGAGCAGTACTTC

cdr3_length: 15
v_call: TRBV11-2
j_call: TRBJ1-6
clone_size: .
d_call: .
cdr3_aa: CASSLVGRALSPLHF
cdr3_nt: TGTGCCAGCAGCTTAGTTGGCAGGGCTCTTTCACCCCTCCACTTT

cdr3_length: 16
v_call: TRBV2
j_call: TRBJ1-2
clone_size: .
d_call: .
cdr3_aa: CASTEGRGIPNYGYTF
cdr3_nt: TGTGCCAGCACCGAGGGCAGGGGAATACCTAACTATGGCTACACCTTC

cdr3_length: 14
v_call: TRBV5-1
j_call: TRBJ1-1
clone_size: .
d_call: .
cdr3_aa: CASSQGTWDTEAFF
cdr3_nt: TGCGCCAGCAGCCAGGGAACGTGGGACACTGAAGCTTTCTTT

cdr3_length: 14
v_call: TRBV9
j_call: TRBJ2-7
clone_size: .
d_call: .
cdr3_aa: CASSVGPGSYEQYF
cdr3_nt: TGTGCCAGCAGCGTAGGCCCAGGTTCCTACGAGCAGTACTTC

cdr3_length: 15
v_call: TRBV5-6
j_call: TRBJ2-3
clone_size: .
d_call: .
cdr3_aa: CASSPLGTRGDTQYF
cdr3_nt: TGTGCCAGCAGCCCCCTAGGGACACGCGGCGATACGCAGTATTTT

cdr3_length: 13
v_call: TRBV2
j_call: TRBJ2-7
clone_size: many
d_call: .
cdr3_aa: CASSEPFLYEQYF
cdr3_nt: TGTGCCAGCAGTGAACCCTTTCTATACGAGCAGTACTTC

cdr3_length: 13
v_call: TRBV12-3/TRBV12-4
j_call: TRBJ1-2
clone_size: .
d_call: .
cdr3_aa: CASSGDRNYGYTF
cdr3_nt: TGTGCCAGCAGCGGCGACAGGAACTATGGCTACACCTTC

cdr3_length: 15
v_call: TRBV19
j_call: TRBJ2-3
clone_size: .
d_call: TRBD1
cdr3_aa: CASSQGQPRTDTQYF
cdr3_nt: TGTGCCAGTAGCCAGGGACAGCCACGCACAGATACGCAGTATTTT

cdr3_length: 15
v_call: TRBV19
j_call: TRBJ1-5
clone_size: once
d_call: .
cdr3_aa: CASSIGVERNQPQHF
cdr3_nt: TGTGCCAGTAGTATAGGGGTCGAGCGAAATCAGCCCCAGCATTTT

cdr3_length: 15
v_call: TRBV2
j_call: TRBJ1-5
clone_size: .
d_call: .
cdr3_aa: CASSEGETHNQPQHF
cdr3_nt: TGTGCCAGCAGTGAAGGGGAGACCCACAATCAGCCCCAGCATTTT

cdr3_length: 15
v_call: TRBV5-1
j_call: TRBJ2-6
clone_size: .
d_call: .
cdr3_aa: CASSSLSSGANVLTF
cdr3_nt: TGCGCCAGCAGCTCCCTCTCCTCTGGGGCCAACGTCCTGACTTTC

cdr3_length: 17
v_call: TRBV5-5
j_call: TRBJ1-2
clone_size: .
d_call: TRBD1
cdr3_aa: CASSFLALTGGDYGYTF
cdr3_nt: TGTGCCAGCAGCTTTCTTGCCTTGACAGGGGGCGACTATGGCTACACCTTC

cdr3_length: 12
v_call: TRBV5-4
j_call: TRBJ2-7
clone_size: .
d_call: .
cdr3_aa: CASSSTTYEQYF
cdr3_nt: TGTGCCAGCAGCTCCACAACCTACGAGCAGTACTTC

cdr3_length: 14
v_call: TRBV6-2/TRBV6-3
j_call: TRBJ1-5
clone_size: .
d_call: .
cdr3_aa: CASTPFRSNQPQHF
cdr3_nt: TGTGCCAGCACCCCGTTCCGGAGCAATCAGCCCCAGCATTTT

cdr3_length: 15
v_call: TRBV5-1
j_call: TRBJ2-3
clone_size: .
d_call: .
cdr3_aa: CASSLQGIGTDTQYF
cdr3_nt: TGCGCCAGCAGCTTACAGGGTATCGGCACAGATACGCAGTATTTT

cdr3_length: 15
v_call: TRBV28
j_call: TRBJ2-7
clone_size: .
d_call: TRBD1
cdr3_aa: CASSLLGTGDHEQYF
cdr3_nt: TGTGCCAGCAGTTTATTAGGGACAGGGGACCACGAGCAGTACTTC

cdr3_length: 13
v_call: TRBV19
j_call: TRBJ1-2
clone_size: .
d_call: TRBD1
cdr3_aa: CASEGQGMSGYTF
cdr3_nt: TGTGCCAGTGAGGGACAGGGGATGAGTGGCTACACCTTC

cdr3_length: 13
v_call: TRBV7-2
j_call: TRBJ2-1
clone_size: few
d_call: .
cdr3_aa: CASSLARVVGQFF
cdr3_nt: TGTGCCAGCAGCTTAGCTCGAGTGGTTGGGCAGTTCTTC

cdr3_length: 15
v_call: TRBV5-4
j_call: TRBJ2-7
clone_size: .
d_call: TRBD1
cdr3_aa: CASSLANRGIYEQYF
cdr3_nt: TGTGCCAGCAGCTTGGCTAACAGGGGTATCTACGAGCAGTACTTC

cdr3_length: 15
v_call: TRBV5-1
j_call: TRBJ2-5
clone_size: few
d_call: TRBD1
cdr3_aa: CASSLQTGAQETQYF
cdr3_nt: TGCGCCAGCAGCTTACAGACAGGGGCCCAAGAGACCCAGTACTTC

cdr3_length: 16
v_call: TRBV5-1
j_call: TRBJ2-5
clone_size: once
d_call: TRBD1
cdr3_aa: CASTSAPGQTQETQYF
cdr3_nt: TGCGCCAGCACCTCTGCCCCGGGACAGACCCAAGAGACCCAGTACTTC

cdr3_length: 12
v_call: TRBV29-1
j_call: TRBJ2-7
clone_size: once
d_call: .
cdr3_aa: CSVQQTLYEQYF
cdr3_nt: TGCAGCGTTCAACAGACACTTTACGAGCAGTACTTC

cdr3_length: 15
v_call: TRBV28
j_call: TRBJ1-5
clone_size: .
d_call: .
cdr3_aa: CASSLWGGHDQPQHF
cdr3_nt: TGTGCCAGCAGTTTGTGGGGCGGTCATGATCAGCCCCAGCATTTT

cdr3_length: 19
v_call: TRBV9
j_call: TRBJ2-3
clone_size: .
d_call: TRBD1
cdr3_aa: CASSVTSRDRGIRTDTQYF
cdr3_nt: TGTGCCAGCAGCGTTACTAGCCGGGACAGGGGAATAAGAACAGATACGCAGTATTTT

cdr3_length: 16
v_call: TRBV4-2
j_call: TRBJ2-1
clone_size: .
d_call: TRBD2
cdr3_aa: CASSQEAGSSYNEQFF
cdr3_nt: TGTGCCAGCAGCCAGGAAGCGGGGAGTTCCTACAATGAGCAGTTCTTC

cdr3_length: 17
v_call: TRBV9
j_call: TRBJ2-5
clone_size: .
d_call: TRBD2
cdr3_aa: CASSVDTAGGVQETQYF
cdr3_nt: TGTGCCAGCAGCGTAGATACAGCGGGAGGGGTACAAGAGACCCAGTACTTC

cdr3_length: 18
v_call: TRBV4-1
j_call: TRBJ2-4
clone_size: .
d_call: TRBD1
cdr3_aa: CASSQDTDRDRYWNIQYF
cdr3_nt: TGCGCCAGCAGCCAAGATACGGACAGGGATCGTTATTGGAACATTCAGTACTTC

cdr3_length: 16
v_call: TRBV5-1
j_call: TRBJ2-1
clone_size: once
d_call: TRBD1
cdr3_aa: CASSLDTGGINDEQFF
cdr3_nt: TGCGCCAGCAGCCTTGACACAGGGGGGATCAATGATGAGCAGTTCTTC

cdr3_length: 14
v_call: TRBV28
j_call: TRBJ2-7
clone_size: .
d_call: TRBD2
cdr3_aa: CASSGGRALYEQYF
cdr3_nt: TGTGCCAGCAGCGGCGGGAGGGCCCTCTACGAGCAGTACTTC

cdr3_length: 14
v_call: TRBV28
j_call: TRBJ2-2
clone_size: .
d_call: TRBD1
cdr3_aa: CASSLVRGPGELFF
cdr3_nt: TGTGCCAGCAGTTTAGTCAGGGGGCCCGGGGAGCTGTTTTTT

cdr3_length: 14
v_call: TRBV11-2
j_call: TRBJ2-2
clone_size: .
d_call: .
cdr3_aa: CASSLDQVTGELFF
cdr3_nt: TGTGCCAGCAGCTTAGATCAGGTTACCGGGGAGCTGTTTTTT